The 8 T cell receptor beta chains below were found in one sample sequenced in a study of blood T cells in healthy people across ages. The authors ran a second PCR of 7 to 11 cycles using a sample-barcoded 5' primer and a J-beta primer mix. TCRdb processed the 5' RACE reads anew with MiXCR; each CDR3 protein has one entry. The repertoire includes approximately 2,000,000 distinct CDR3 sequences, roughly two fifths of them detected once, and more than 20% sits in the top ten. The sample taken for sequencing was blood. The receptors were gathered from a human donor in good health.

This clonotype occurred a few times. J is TRBJ1-1 and V is TRBV6-5, with D possibly TRBD1 on 6 matching bases. There are 15 residues in the CDR3. V lost 5 bases, J lost 2 bases, and 15 bases lay in between. Per germline, CDR1 MNHEY and CDR2 SVGAGI. The CDR3 protein is CASSDPGHRNTEAFF. Written as DNA, the CDR3 is TGTGCCAGCAGTGATCCGGGACATAGAAACACTGAAGCTTTCTTT.

The chain is built from TRBV5-1 and TRBJ2-1, with D unresolved. V lost 0 bases, J lost 3 bases, and 10 bases lay in between. Germline CDR1 and CDR2: SGHRS and YFSETQ. The CDR3 has 15 residues. The CDR3, as DNA: TGCGCCAGCAGCTTGGATGAATCGGTCTACAATGAGCAGTTCTTC. Encoded protein: CASSLDESVYNEQFF.

This clonotype was detected only once. V gene TRBV9 combines with J gene TRBJ2-7, with 10 bases fitting TRBD2. The CDR3 has 16 residues. Germline CDR1 is SGDLS and CDR2 is YYNGEE. Trimming at V came to 3 bases and at J to 7 bases, leaving 13 bases not matched to a gene. The CDR3 DNA sequence: TGTGCCAGCAGCGCAGACGCCCGGACTAGCGGTCCTGAGCAGTACTTC. Translating gives CASSADARTSGPEQYF.

The J gene is TRBJ1-4, the V gene TRBV7-2, with D hard to call. V was shortened by 5 bases and J by 5 bases, with 9 bases between the two germline ends. This CDR3 region has 13 residues. Germline-derived CDR1 and CDR2 are SGHTA and FQGNSA. The DNA of the CDR3 is TGTGCCAGCAGCACCAGACGGAATGAAAAACTGTTTTTT. It translates to CASSTRRNEKLFF. Looking up the rest from reference TRBV7-2 and TRBJ1-4 gives the full variable domain: GAGVSQSPSNKVTEKGKDVELRCDPISGHTALYWYRQSLGQGLEFLIYFQGNSAPDKSGLPSDRFSAERTGGSVSTLTIQRTQQEDSAVYLCASSTRRNEKLFFGSGTQLSVL.

This rearrangement joins TRBV6-2 or TRBV6-3 to TRBJ1-5; possible D gene TRBD1, 6 bases. Germline CDR1 and CDR2: MNHEY and SVGEGT. The CDR3 totals 13 residues. The ends were cut back, 6 bases at V and 4 bases at J, with 10 bases in the middle. The CDR3 protein is CASRRTANQPQHF. The CDR3, as DNA: TGTGCCAGCAGGCGGACAGCAAATCAGCCCCAGCATTTT.

The chain uses TRBV28 and TRBJ1-2; TRBD1 matches at 11 bases. V shed 3 bases, J shed 6 bases, and the junction held 18 bases outside the gene matches. Germline CDR1 reads MDHEN; CDR2 reads SYDVKM. The CDR3 sequence is 19 residues long. Written as DNA, the CDR3 is TGTGCCAGCAGTTTGGGTGAAGGACAGGGGGCCTTGGGTAGGGATGGCTACACCTTC. Amino acid sequence: CASSLGEGQGALGRDGYTF.

The chain joins TRBV18 to TRBJ2-7; D not resolved. Trimming cost V 2 bases and J 0 bases, with 8 bases left between them. The length of the CDR3 is 14 residues. Germline-derived CDR1 and CDR2 are KGHSH and LQKENI. CDR3 nucleotide sequence: TGTGCCAGCTCACCAAAAACCAACTCCTACGAGCAGTACTTC. It translates to CASSPKTNSYEQYF.

In the case of this clonotype: At one end the junction does not follow the germline gene, possibly because of a read error. This chain uses TRBV7-9 with TRBJ1-2, with D perhaps TRBD1 (5 bases). Looked up from germline, CDR1 is SEHNR and CDR2 is FQNEAQ (reference sequence). The CDR3 loop spans 17 amino acids. CDR3 sequence reads: CASSLDGIPGLNYGYTF. CDR3 in DNA: TGCGCCAGCAGCTTAGATGGGATTCCGGGACTGAACTATGGCTACACCTTC.